These 8 T cell receptor beta chains share one sample of origin, sequenced in a study of regulatory T cells in long-lasting Graves disease. Arm-PCR of CDR3 regions with iRepertoire HTBI primers generated TCR beta libraries. MiXCR, run by TCRdb on the multiplex PCR reads, gives a single entry per CDR3 protein. The data contain about 610,000 distinct CDR3 sequences, about 16% of them singletons. Documented time point: newly diagnosed GD, antithyroid drugs for less than 3 months. PBMC RNA was the source of the TCR library. This sample was also put to use in a study of T cells in Graves' hyperthyroidism and ophthalmopathy.

This specimen consisted of peripheral blood mononuclear cells (PBMCs), obtained at new diagnosis, from a patient treated with antithyroid drugs. The receptors shown here come from a young man with Graves disease.

This clonotype has at least ten counts. This chain uses TRBV20-1 with TRBJ2-7, with a weak D call TRBD2 (5 bases). V shed 3 bases and J shed 9 bases, with 18 bases lying between them. The CDR3 has 13 amino acids. Germline CDR1 is DFQATT and CDR2 is SNEGSKA (reference sequence). This CDR3 reads CSARDAQAGVQYF. In DNA form, the CDR3 reads TGCAGTGCTAGGGATGCCCAGGCCGGGGTGCAGTACTTC.

The V and J genes are TRBV5-4 and TRBJ1-6, with a weak D call TRBD1 (5 bases). Trimming shortened V by 3 bases and J by 9 bases, and 22 bases separated the two germline ends. The V gene's germline CDR1 is SGHNT and CDR2 YYREEE (reference sequence). The CDR3 contains 17 residues. CDR3 nucleotides: TGTGCCAGCAGCTCGGGGGGGTCGCAGGGTTTGTTTTCACCCCTCCACTTT. Protein: CASSSGGSQGLFSPLHF.

The V call is TRBV5-5, the J call TRBJ2-3, with D possibly being TRBD2 (5 bases). Germline loops: CDR1 SGHKS, CDR2 YYEKEE (reference sequence). The CDR3 contains 12 residues. The V gene lost 3 bases and the J gene lost 9 bases, with 11 bases spanning the gap. CDR3 loop: CASSSTTWTQYF. The DNA for the CDR3 is TGTGCCAGCAGCTCGACTACCTGGACGCAGTATTTT. The complete variable domain, with remaining parts taken from reference TRBV5-5 and TRBJ2-3, reads DAGVTQSPTHLIKTRGQQVTLRCSPISGHKSVSWYQQVLGQGPQFIFQYYEKEERGRGNFPDRFSARQFPNYSSELNVNALLLGDSALYLCASSSTTWTQYFGPGTRLTVL.

This clonotype was counted ten times or more. This chain uses TRBV2 with TRBJ2-7, with TRBD1 matching 11 bases. Germline V gives CDR1 SNHLY, CDR2 FYNNEI. This CDR3 spans 14 amino acids. J was trimmed by 10 bases and V by 1 base; bases with no gene match: 6. In DNA, the CDR3 is TGTGCCAGCAGTGAAGTCGGACAGGGGGCGGAACAGTACTTC. It codes for CASSEVGQGAEQYF. The full variable domain, with the rest looked up from reference TRBV2 and TRBJ2-7, is EPEVTQTPSHQVTQMGQEVILRCVPISNHLYFYWYRQILGQKVEFLVSFYNNEISEKSEIFDDQFSVERPDGSNFTLKIRSTKLEDSAMYFCASSEVGQGAEQYFGPGTRLTVT.

Concerning this clonotype: A much larger clone lies one base from this, so it may be a read error. The genes are TRBV30 and TRBJ1-4, with D possibly TRBD1 on 6 matching bases. The CDR3 is 15 amino acids. Germline loops: CDR1 GTSNPN, CDR2 SVGIG (reference sequence). The ends were cut back, 2 bases at V and 4 bases at J, with 14 bases in the middle. In nucleotides, the CDR3 is TGTGCCTGGAGTACAGGGTCAGCTAATAATGAAAAACTGTTTTTT. Residues: CAWSTGSANNEKLFF.

This chain links TRBV28 with TRBJ2-7, with D maybe TRBD1 (5 bases). Trimming removed 2 bases from V and 10 bases from J, with 12 bases in between. CDR1 is MDHEN, CDR2 SYDVKM, per germline. The length of the CDR3 is 12 residues. The CDR3 nucleotides are TGTGCCAGCAGTTTAAATCTGGGGCATCAGTACTTC. Encoded protein: CASSLNLGHQYF.

About this clonotype: A far larger clone is one base from this, pointing to a likely read error. The chain joins TRBV12-3 or TRBV12-4 to TRBJ2-7; maybe TRBD1 (5 bases). The J call may be faulty, since TRBJ2-5 better matches the DNA end. The CDR3 sequence is 16 residues long. This CDR3 reads CAGSFILRDSRETQYF. CDR3 sequence (DNA): TGTGCCGGCAGTTTTATCCTTCGAGACAGTCGAGAGACCCAGTACTTC.

This clonotype was seen only a few times. The chain carries TRBV5-1 and TRBJ2-1; no reliable D call. CDR3 size: 16 residues. Trimming removed 3 bases at V and 0 bases at J, with 13 bases between. The V gene's germline CDR1 is SGHRS and CDR2 YFSETQ. CDR3 in amino acids: CASSSLGSSSYNEQFF. CDR3 coding DNA: TGCGCCAGCAGCTCGTTGGGTTCGAGCTCCTACAATGAGCAGTTCTTC.